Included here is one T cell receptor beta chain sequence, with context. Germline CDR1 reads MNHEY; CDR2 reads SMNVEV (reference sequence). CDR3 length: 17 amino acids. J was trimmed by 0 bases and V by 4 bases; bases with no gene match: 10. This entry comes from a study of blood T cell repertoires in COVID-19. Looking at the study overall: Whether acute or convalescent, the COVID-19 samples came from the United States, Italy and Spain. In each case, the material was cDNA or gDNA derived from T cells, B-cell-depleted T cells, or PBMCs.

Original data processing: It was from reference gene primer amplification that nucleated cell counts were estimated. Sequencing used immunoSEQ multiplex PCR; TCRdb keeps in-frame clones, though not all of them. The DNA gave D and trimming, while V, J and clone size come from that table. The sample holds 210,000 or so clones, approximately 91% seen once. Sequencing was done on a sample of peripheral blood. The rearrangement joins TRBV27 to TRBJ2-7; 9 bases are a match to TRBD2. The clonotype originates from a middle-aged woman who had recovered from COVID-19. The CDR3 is CASSSTFSGGPSYEQYF. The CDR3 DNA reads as TGTGCCAGCAGTTCCACCTTTAGCGGGGGCCCCTCCTACGAGCAGTACTTC.